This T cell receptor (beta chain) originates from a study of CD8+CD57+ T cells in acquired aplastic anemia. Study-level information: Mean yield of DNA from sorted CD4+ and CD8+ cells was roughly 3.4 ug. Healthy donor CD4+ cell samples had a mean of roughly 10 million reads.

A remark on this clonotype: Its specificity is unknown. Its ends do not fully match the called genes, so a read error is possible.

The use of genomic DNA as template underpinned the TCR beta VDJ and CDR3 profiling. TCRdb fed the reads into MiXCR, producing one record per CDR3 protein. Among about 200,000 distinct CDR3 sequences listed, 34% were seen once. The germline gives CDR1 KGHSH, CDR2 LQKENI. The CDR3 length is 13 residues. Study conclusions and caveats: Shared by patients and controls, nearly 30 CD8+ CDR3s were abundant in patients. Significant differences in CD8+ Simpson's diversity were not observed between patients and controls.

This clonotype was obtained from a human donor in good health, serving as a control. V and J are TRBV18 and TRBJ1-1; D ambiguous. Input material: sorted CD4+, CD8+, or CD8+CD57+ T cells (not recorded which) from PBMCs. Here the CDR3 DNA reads TGTGCCAGCTCACCACGAAGGGAAGTTGAAGCTTCCTTT. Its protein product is CASSPRREVEASF.